This T cell receptor beta chain was captured in a study of blood T cell repertoires in COVID-19. This clone was recorded once. Assay: immunoSEQ multiplex PCR; the TCRdb copy retains only in-frame clones and omits some. The table has about 100,000 clones, about nine tenths seen once. Germline V gives CDR1 ENHRY, CDR2 SYGVKD. V was clipped by 6 bases and J by 2 bases, with 13 bases between them. There are 14 residues in the CDR3. The chain is built from TRBV10-3 and TRBJ2-5; perhaps TRBD1 as D (5 bases). The TCR comes from a man between 45 and 60 years old with active COVID-19. Sequenced material: peripheral blood. CDR3 DNA: TGTGCCATCAGCCATGGGGCAGAACAAGAGACCCAGTACTTC. This gives the protein CAISHGAEQETQYF.